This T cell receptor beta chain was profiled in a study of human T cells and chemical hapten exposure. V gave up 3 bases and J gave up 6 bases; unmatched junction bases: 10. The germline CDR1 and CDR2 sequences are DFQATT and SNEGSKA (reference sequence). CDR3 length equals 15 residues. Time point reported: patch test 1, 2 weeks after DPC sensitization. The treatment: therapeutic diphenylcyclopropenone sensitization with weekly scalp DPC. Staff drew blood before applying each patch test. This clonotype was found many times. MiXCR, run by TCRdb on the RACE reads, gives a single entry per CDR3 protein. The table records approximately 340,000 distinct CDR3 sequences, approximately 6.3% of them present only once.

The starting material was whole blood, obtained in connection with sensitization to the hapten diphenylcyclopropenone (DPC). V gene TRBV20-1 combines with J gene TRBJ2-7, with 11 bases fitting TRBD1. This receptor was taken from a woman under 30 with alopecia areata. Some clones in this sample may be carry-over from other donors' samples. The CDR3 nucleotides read TGCAGTGCTAGTTCCCCCGGGACAGGGGGTCCCGAGCAGTACTTC. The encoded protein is CSASSPGTGGPEQYF.